Sequencing of this TCR beta chain was carried out in a study of cytomegalovirus exposure and HLA in healthy donors. Study-wide background: A later analysis reported the 90 to 150 validation repertoires used the same platform as the approximately 700 first-cohort repertoires. Study results and caveats: Cytomegalovirus association was listed for approximately 160 TCR beta chains.

Comments on this clone: The target antigen is unknown.

Germline CDR1 and CDR2: MNHNS and SASEGT. The CDR3 has 14 amino acids. V trimming: 6 bases; J trimming: 4 bases; junction bases outside the gene matches: 9. The assay was immunoSEQ multiplex PCR, and TCRdb's table has in-frame clones only and misses some. The sample shows 90,000 or so clones, 85% of them seen only once. The receptor comes from a man aged 18 to 30 in good health and CMV-seropositive. V usage is TRBV6-1 and J usage is TRBJ2-7; 7 bases are a match to TRBD1. The sample taken for sequencing was PBMCs. CDR3 DNA: TGTGCCAGCAGACTCTCCCGGGACAGTTACGAGCAGTACGTC. Translated: CASRLSRDSYEQYV.